The 30 T cell receptor beta chains below come from one sample, sequenced in a study of blood T cells in healthy people across ages. For the second PCR, which ran for roughly 6 to 12 cycles, a sample-barcoded 5' primer and a J-beta primer mix were used. TCRdb processed the 5' RACE reads anew with MiXCR; each CDR3 protein has one entry. The sample comprises over a million distinct CDR3 sequences, 40% to 45% of which are singletons, and under 20% rests with the top ten. Sequences were obtained from blood. Receptors originate from a woman in her sixties in good health.

This clonotype was counted between two and nine times. The chain has TRBV7-6 and TRBJ2-5, with unresolved D. Germline V gene data show CDR1 as SGHVS and CDR2 as FNYEAQ. The CDR3 has 12 amino acids. V lost 5 bases and J 1 base, leaving 5 bases between the germline ends. As DNA, the CDR3 is TGTGCCAGCAGCACCCCCCAAGAGACCCAGTACTTC. The encoded protein is CASSTPQETQYF.

This rearrangement joins TRBV20-1 to TRBJ2-7; D is uncertain. This CDR3 region has 12 residues. Germline assignment: CDR1 DFQATT and CDR2 SNEGSKA (reference sequence). The V gene lost 2 bases and the J gene lost 12 bases, with 17 bases spanning the gap. CDR3 in DNA: TGCAGTGCTAGAAATGATGCAGGATCCAGGTACTTC. Its translation: CSARNDAGSRYF.

In DNA, the CDR3 is TGTGCCAGCTCTGTGACCTATGCCTACGAGCAGTACTTC. Translated, it gives CASSVTYAYEQYF. The rearrangement links TRBV6-6 to TRBJ2-4; no firm D call. The DNA matches TRBJ2-7 better at its end, which makes the J call doubtful. Germline loops: CDR1 MNHNY, CDR2 SVGAGI (reference sequence). The CDR3 covers 13 residues.

The V gene is TRBV13, the J gene TRBJ2-1, with D possibly TRBD2 on 7 matching bases. The J call may be faulty, since TRBJ2-7 better matches the DNA end. Looked up from germline, CDR1 is PRHDT and CDR2 is FYEKMQ (reference sequence). CDR3 size: 20 residues. The CDR3 sequence is CASSLREGTLAGSSYNEQYF. The CDR3 DNA sequence: TGTGCCAGCAGCTTAAGGGAGGGGACACTAGCCGGGAGCTCCTACAATGAGCAGTACTTC.

This clonotype was picked up a small number of times. The J gene is TRBJ2-2, the V gene TRBV6-5; weak D call: TRBD2 (5 bases). The CDR3 length is 16 residues. Trimming took 6 bases from V and 0 from J, leaving 14 bases between them. CDR1 MNHEY and CDR2 SVGAGI come from the germline V gene. The DNA for the CDR3 is TGTGCCAGCAGGGGCGGAGGACTCGCGAACACCGGGGAGCTGTTTTTT. Its protein product is CASRGGGLANTGELFF.

Notes on this clonotype: At one end the junction does not follow the germline gene, possibly because of a read error. The chain combines TRBV7-2 with TRBJ2-5, with a possible D match to TRBD1 (5 bases). The DNA end lines up better with TRBJ2-7; the J call may be wrong. This CDR3 is 16 amino acids long. CDR1 SGHTA and CDR2 FQGNSA come from the germline V gene. In DNA, the CDR3 is TGCGCCAGCAGCTTAGACAGCAACCCTACCCATTGCGAGCAGTACTTC. Residues: CASSLDSNPTHCEQYF.

This clonotype occurred a few times. The chain links TRBV12-3 or TRBV12-4 to TRBJ2-3, with D unresolved. The CDR3 has 14 residues. Trimming cost V 6 bases and J 1 base, with 11 bases left between them. The CDR3, as DNA: TGTGCCAGCAGCACGATACAAGGCACAGATACGCAGTATTTT. Encoded protein: CASSTIQGTDTQYF.

The chain has TRBV9 and TRBJ2-1; 12 nucleotides match TRBD2. Germline CDR1 reads SGDLS; CDR2 reads YYNGEE. The CDR3 consists of 18 residues. Trimming cost V 0 bases and J 10 bases; bases outside gene matches: 14. CDR3 loop: CASSVVPLTSGSSREQFF. In DNA form, the CDR3 reads TGTGCCAGCAGCGTAGTCCCCCTGACTAGCGGGAGCTCTAGGGAGCAGTTCTTC.

The V call is TRBV28, the J call TRBJ1-2, with 10 bases aligning to TRBD1. Trimming removed 7 bases from V and 4 bases from J; junction bases left unmatched: 3. Germline CDR1 is MDHEN and CDR2 is SYDVKM. CDR3 length: 13 amino acids. The CDR3 reads CASKGQGIYGYTF. In DNA, the CDR3 is TGTGCCAGCAAGGGACAGGGGATCTATGGCTACACCTTC.

The V call is TRBV20-1, the J call TRBJ2-5; TRBD2 aligns across 7 bases. Germline CDR1 DFQATT, CDR2 SNEGSKA (reference sequence). The CDR3 has 13 residues. The V segment lost 5 bases and the J segment 4 bases; nucleotides outside the gene matches: 7. The CDR3 nucleotides are TGCAGTGCTCCTGGTGGGAGGGGAGAGACCCAGTACTTC. Residues: CSAPGGRGETQYF.

The V call is TRBV7-9, the J call TRBJ1-1, with D hard to call. Trimming stripped 3 bases from V and 7 bases from J, with 12 bases between. CDR1 SEHNR and CDR2 FQNEAQ come from the germline V gene (reference sequence). The CDR3 is 13 amino acids. CDR3 sequence: CASSFRRQDEAFF. The CDR3 DNA follows: TGTGCCAGCAGCTTTAGGAGACAAGATGAAGCTTTCTTT.

Comments on this clonotype: Since a much larger clone is just one base distant, this may be a read error. The rearrangement links TRBV29-1 to TRBJ2-7; D not resolved. The CDR3 is 13 residues long. Germline V gives CDR1 SQVTM, CDR2 ANQGSEA. CDR3 sequence reads: CIVDVLGSYEQYF. The CDR3 DNA reads as TGCATCGTTGATGTTCTAGGATCGTACGAGCAGTACTTC.

In this sample, this clonotype turned up a few times. The CDR3 sequence is CASSPLVTGVGDEQFF. CDR3 coding DNA: TGTGCCAGCAGTCCCCTTGTGACAGGGGTGGGCGATGAGCAGTTCTTC. The V and J genes are TRBV12-3 or TRBV12-4 and TRBJ2-1; 8 bases fit TRBD1. CDR3 length: 16 residues. The V and J ends lost 5 bases and 8 bases, in that order; junction bases with no gene match: 14.

This CDR3 is CASRGSTGWDVTQYF. The CDR3 coding sequence is TGTGCCAGCAGGGGCTCGACAGGGTGGGACGTGACCCAGTACTTC. This rearrangement joins TRBV2 to TRBJ2-5, with 7 bases fitting TRBD1. This CDR3 spans 15 amino acids. V was pared by 6 bases and J by 7 bases, with 14 bases of the junction left unmatched. CDR1 and CDR2 (germline): SNHLY, FYNNEI.

This clonotype was found a few times. The V and J genes are TRBV5-1 and TRBJ2-5, with D tentatively TRBD1 or TRBD2 (6 bases each). With 4 bases removed from V and 2 bases from J, the gap between germline ends came to 12 bases. The CDR3 covers 14 residues. CDR1 and CDR2 (germline): SGHRS, YFSETQ. CDR3 sequence: CASSNTGRQETQYF. The CDR3 DNA reads TGCGCCAGCAGCAATACAGGGAGGCAAGAGACCCAGTACTTC.

The V and J genes are TRBV6-6 and TRBJ2-7; D gene uncertain. CDR1 is MNHNY and CDR2 is SVGAGI in the germline V gene (reference sequence). CDR3 length: 11 residues. V gave up 7 bases and J gave up 5 bases, with 9 bases separating them. CDR3 amino acids: CASNRANEQYF. The CDR3 DNA is TGTGCCAGCAACAGAGCCAACGAGCAGTACTTC.

The table lists this clonotype with a few counts. The V and J genes are TRBV9 and TRBJ2-6, with D hard to call. V lost 1 base and J lost 0, with 8 bases in between. This CDR3 contains 16 residues. Germline lookup yields CDR1 SGDLS and CDR2 YYNGEE. In nucleotides, the CDR3 is TGTGCCAGCAGCGTAAGTCCGAACTCTGGGGCCAACGTCCTGACTTTC. This sequence encodes CASSVSPNSGANVLTF.

The chain uses TRBV7-2 and TRBJ2-1, with 8 bases lining up with TRBD2. Trimming cost V 1 base and J 6 bases; bases outside gene matches: 5. The CDR3 is 15 residues long. The germline gives CDR1 SGHTA, CDR2 FQGNSA. CDR3 residues: CASSLGISGGNEQFF. For the CDR3, the DNA is TGTGCCAGCAGCTTAGGAATAAGCGGGGGCAATGAGCAGTTCTTC.

The CDR3 bases are TGCAGTGCTAGTCCCCCGAGCTCCTATAATTCACCCCTCCACTTT. It is translated as CSASPPSSYNSPLHF. The chain is built from TRBV20-1 and TRBJ1-6; no clear D. With 3 bases removed from V and 0 bases from J, the gap between germline ends came to 9 bases. The V gene's germline CDR1 is DFQATT and CDR2 SNEGSKA (reference sequence). The CDR3 covers 15 residues.

Concerning this clonotype itself: A read error may explain this, as a much larger clone is one base away. The rearrangement links TRBV5-1 to TRBJ2-7; no clear D gene. This CDR3 region has 13 residues. Germline V gene sequence: CDR1 SGHRS, CDR2 YFSETQ. V lost 4 bases and J 8 bases, leaving 16 bases between the germline ends. Here the CDR3 reads CASSPVGFKKQYF. The CDR3 nucleotides are TGCGCCAGCAGCCCGGTGGGGTTTAAAAAGCAGTACTTC.

This clonotype was detected only a few times. The chain carries TRBV6-5 and TRBJ1-4, with D perhaps matching TRBD1 (5 bases). CDR1 is MNHEY and CDR2 is SVGAGI in the germline V gene. This CDR3 has 15 amino acids. V was pared by 5 bases and J by 5 bases, with 15 bases between. CDR3 in amino acids: CASSDLDSGNEKLFF. In nucleotides, the CDR3 is TGTGCCAGCAGTGATTTAGACAGTGGGAATGAAAAACTGTTTTTT.

This clonotype was recorded once. This sequence joins TRBV5-5 and TRBJ2-1; 8 nucleotides line up with TRBD1. Losses at the gene ends were 0 bases for V and 4 bases for J; bases not matched to a gene: 3. CDR3 length equals 15 residues. Germline CDR1 is SGHKS and CDR2 is YYEKEE (reference sequence). The CDR3 nucleotides are TGTGCCAGCAGCTTGGAGGGACAGGAGTACAATGAGCAGTTCTTC. Residues: CASSLEGQEYNEQFF.

The rearrangement links TRBV5-1 to TRBJ1-1; perhaps TRBD1 as D (5 bases). The CDR3 has 15 amino acids. The ends were cut back, 0 bases at V and 7 bases at J, with 16 bases in the middle. Germline V CDR1 and CDR2: SGHRS, YFSETQ. The CDR3 DNA follows: TGCGCCAGCAGCTTGGGAAGGGGCAGGACCGGTGAAGCTTTCTTT. It yields the protein CASSLGRGRTGEAFF.

This clonotype was seen ten or more times. V usage is TRBV6-5 and J usage is TRBJ2-5; the match to TRBD2 covers 11 bases. This CDR3 is 15 amino acids long. Trimming cost V 5 bases and J 3 bases; bases outside gene matches: 5. CDR1 and CDR2 (germline): MNHEY, SVGAGI. The CDR3 coding sequence is TGTGCCAGCAGTAATTCGGGACTAGCGGAAGAGACCCAGTACTTC. The encoded protein is CASSNSGLAEETQYF.

CDR3 sequence: CSVYRVGRTEAFF. The CDR3 nucleotides read TGCAGCGTCTACAGGGTAGGAAGAACTGAAGCTTTCTTT. The chain carries TRBV29-1 and TRBJ1-1, with a possible D match to TRBD1 (6 bases). The CDR3 totals 13 residues. CDR1 is SQVTM, CDR2 ANQGSEA, per germline. Trimming removed 6 bases at V and 5 bases at J, with 16 bases between.

V usage is TRBV20-1 and J usage is TRBJ2-7; no reliable D call. The V end lost 7 bases, the J end lost 0 bases, and 16 bases lay between the germline ends. In germline, CDR1 is DFQATT, CDR2 SNEGSKA (reference sequence). This CDR3 contains 14 residues. The CDR3 loop reads CSVGPTTSSYEQYF. DNA for the CDR3: TGCAGTGTAGGACCGACGACGAGCTCCTACGAGCAGTACTTC.

The chain uses TRBV27 and TRBJ2-7; possibly TRBD2 for D (5 bases). Trimming cost V 4 bases and J 7 bases, with 14 bases left between them. The CDR3 loop spans 13 amino acids. Per the germline V gene, CDR1 is MNHEY and CDR2 is SMNVEV (reference sequence). In DNA form, the CDR3 reads TGTGCCAGCAGTTCCCAACTAGGGCATGAGCAGTACTTC. Encoded protein: CASSSQLGHEQYF.

This clonotype was picked up a small number of times. The chain is built from TRBV6-6 and TRBJ1-1; no firm D call. In germline, CDR1 is MNHNY, CDR2 SVGAGI (reference sequence). The ends were cut back, 2 bases at V and 6 bases at J, with 7 bases in the middle. The CDR3 sequence is 12 residues long. CDR3 protein: CASSYVGSEAFF. The CDR3 DNA sequence: TGTGCCAGCAGTTACGTGGGGTCTGAAGCTTTCTTT.

V is TRBV12-3 or TRBV12-4 and J is TRBJ1-5, with 9 positions matching TRBD1. The ends lost 5 bases at V and 7 bases at J; junction bases unmatched: 12. This CDR3 is 16 amino acids long. The DNA of the CDR3 is TGTGCCAGCAGTACCCGACAGGGGGAGGTAGGACAGCCCCAGCATTTT. It specifies CASSTRQGEVGQPQHF.

The chain uses TRBV6-1 and TRBJ2-1, with D possibly being TRBD2 (5 bases). This CDR3 region has 12 residues. Germline V gene lookup returns CDR1 MNHNS and CDR2 SASEGT. V was trimmed by 5 bases and J by 7 bases, leaving 9 bases between them. CDR3 region: CASSNTRNEQFF. CDR3 nucleotides: TGTGCCAGCAGTAACACTAGGAATGAGCAGTTCTTC.